Here is one T cell receptor (beta chain) with its context. Antigen: not known. This sample is part of a study of T cell responses to AZD1222 COVID-19 vaccine. Broader study findings: Mapped onto spike, vaccine-associated CD4 TCRs spanned it and were dominant at 160-218 and 743-854. Repertoires in all cases were sampled only once the peak T cell response had passed. Females outnumbered males among donors, who were mostly white British; clonal diversity was possibly underestimated. Spike-specific TCR breadth and depth went up after people got two AZD1222 doses.

Here immunoSEQ multiplex PCR was the method, and the copy in TCRdb shows in-frame clones only, minus some. The sample carries over 120,000 clones, more than 80% recorded once. The clonotype was recovered from an adult in good health. The sample consisted of peripheral blood, taken on day 0 of AZD1222 vaccination.

The CDR3 DNA reads TGTGCCAGTAGTATTTGGGTTCCCGGGACTAGTGGCAATGAGCAGTTCTTC. Its protein is CASSIWVPGTSGNEQFF. V is TRBV19 and J is TRBJ2-1; 8 bases match TRBD2. The CDR3 spans 17 residues. Germline V gene sequence: CDR1 LNHDA, CDR2 SQIVND (reference sequence). Germline trimming cut 3 bases from V and 6 bases from J; bases unmatched to any gene: 13. The entire variable domain, with the rest obtained from reference TRBV19 and TRBJ2-1, is as follows: DGGITQSPKYLFRKEGQNVTLSCEQNLNHDAMYWYRQDPGQGLRLIYYSQIVNDFQKGDIAEGYSVSREKKESFPLTVTSAQKNPTAFYLCASSIWVPGTSGNEQFFGPGTRLTVL.